The clone carrying this T cell receptor (beta chain) has just a few counts. Its antigen is undetermined. This record comes from a study of T-cell reconstitution after alpha-beta-depleted transplantation in children. As it was prepared, the TCRbeta library received unique molecular identifiers. One entry per CDR3 protein results from TCRdb running MiXCR on the PCR reads. This sample has approximately 300,000 distinct CDR3 sequences, with around a tenth found just once. Study-level results: Approximately two months post-transplant, alpha-beta T cells reportedly originated from several hundred expanded graft clones. Day-60 TCRbeta diversity that was high in some patients was derived from surviving recipient T cells and thymic progenitors. Newly produced T cells mostly accounted for T-cell counts and diversity one year post-transplant.

This CDR3 region has 16 residues. The V gene's germline CDR1 is SGHTA and CDR2 FQGTGA. Trimming took off 1 base at V and 3 bases at J, with 16 bases between the two ends. The chain couples TRBV7-3 to TRBJ2-7; perhaps TRBD1 as D (6 bases). Specimen: PBMCs, collected before TCRalphabeta/CD19-depleted stem cell transplant. The receptor's source is a boy in the first two years of life with acute myeloid leukemia, due to receive a stem cell transplant. This CDR3 is CASSLRGLAPLYEQYF. The CDR3 DNA reads TGTGCCAGCAGCTTAAGGGGGCTAGCTCCCCTCTACGAGCAGTACTTC.